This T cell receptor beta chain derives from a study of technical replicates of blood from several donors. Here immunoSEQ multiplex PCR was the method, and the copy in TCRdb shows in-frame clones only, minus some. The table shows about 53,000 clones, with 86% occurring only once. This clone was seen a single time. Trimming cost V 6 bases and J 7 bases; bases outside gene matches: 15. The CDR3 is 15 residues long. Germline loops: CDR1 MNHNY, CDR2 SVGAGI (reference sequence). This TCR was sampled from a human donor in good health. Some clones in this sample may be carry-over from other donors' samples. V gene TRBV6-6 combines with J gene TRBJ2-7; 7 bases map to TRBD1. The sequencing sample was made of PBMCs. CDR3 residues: CASSPGTAGPGEQYF. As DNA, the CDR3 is TGTGCCAGCAGCCCAGGGACAGCCGGACCGGGGGAGCAGTACTTC.